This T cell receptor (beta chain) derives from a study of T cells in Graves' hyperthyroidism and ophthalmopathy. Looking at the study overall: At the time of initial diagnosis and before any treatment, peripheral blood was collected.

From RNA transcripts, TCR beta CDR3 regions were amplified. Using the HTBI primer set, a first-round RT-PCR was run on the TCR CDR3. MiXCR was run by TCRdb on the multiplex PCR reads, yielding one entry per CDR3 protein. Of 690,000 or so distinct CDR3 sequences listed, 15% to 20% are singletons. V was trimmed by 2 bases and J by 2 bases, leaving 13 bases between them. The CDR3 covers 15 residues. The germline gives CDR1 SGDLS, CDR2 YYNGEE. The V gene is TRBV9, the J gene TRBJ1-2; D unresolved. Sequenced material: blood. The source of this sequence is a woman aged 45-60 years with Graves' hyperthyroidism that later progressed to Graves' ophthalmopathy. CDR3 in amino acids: CASSVTVSENYGYTF. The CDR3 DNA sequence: TGTGCCAGCAGCGTTACAGTTTCGGAGAACTATGGCTACACCTTC.